A selection of T cell receptor beta chains follows, all from one sample in a study of HIV-infected patients and healthy controls. TCRdb recomputed calls from the 5' RACE reads with MiXCR, one row per CDR3 protein. The table shows several thousand distinct CDR3 sequences, with about 8.6% occurring only once. The sequencing here drew on blood, taken during antiretroviral therapy. These receptor sequences come from an adult with HIV infection. The CDR3 runs from the conserved cysteine through the conserved F or W. The D gene is left open where the match is weak.

j_gene | d_gene | v_gene | CDR3aa
TRBJ2-7 | TRBD1 | TRBV15 | CATSRVQGAVYYEQYF
TRBJ2-3 | TRBD2 | TRBV12-3/TRBV12-4 | CASWLAGRTDTQYF
TRBJ1-1 | NA | TRBV29-1 | CSVEDPGGGGAFF
TRBJ2-5 | NA | TRBV5-1 | CASSPSPETQYF
TRBJ2-1 | NA | TRBV7-2 | CASSFSTGNNEQFF
TRBJ2-3 | NA | TRBV2 | CASSINTDTQYF
TRBJ2-7 | NA | TRBV9 | CASSVGAGSSYEQYF
TRBJ1-1 | NA | TRBV29-1 | CSVEGGLGEAFF
TRBJ2-2 | TRBD1 | TRBV28 | CASRGTGVTGELFF
TRBJ2-2 | TRBD2 | TRBV19 | CASTPGRGYTGELFF
TRBJ1-2 | NA | TRBV9 | CASSVDPGGGGYTF
TRBJ2-7 | NA | TRBV7-2 | CASSEDVSSYEQYF
TRBJ2-1 | TRBD1 | TRBV6-6 | CASSSSGTGLDEQFF
TRBJ2-7 | TRBD1 | TRBV12-3/TRBV12-4 | CASSGTRSFGTGLIHEQYF
TRBJ2-1 | NA | TRBV15 | CATSRDVSDEQFF
TRBJ2-7 | NA | TRBV12-3/TRBV12-4 | CASTFRWQRPYEQYF
TRBJ2-4 | NA | TRBV2 | CASSLLGAGGDIQYF
TRBJ2-5 | NA | TRBV12-3/TRBV12-4 | CASSLGGDQETQYF
TRBJ2-7 | NA | TRBV28 | CASSRSVLWEQYF
TRBJ1-5 | TRBD1 | TRBV29-1 | CSAGDRGNQPQHF
TRBJ2-1 | TRBD2 | TRBV7-6 | CASSLTGTTYNEQFF
TRBJ1-5 | NA | TRBV4-2 | CASSQEPTGNQPQHF
TRBJ1-6 | NA | TRBV7-6 | CASSLGVGANSPLHF
TRBJ2-3 | NA | TRBV7-2 | CASSPGFTDTQYF
TRBJ2-1 | TRBD2 | TRBV6-6 | CASSTDPRGPRLAGVYWEQFF
TRBJ2-5 | TRBD1 | TRBV7-9 | CAVRDRDFQYF
TRBJ1-6 | NA | TRBV4-3 | CASSQDNLLGSPLHF
TRBJ1-2 | NA | TRBV29-1 | CSVELGTGGYTF
TRBJ1-6 | NA | TRBV7-9 | CASSLKLGEGGNNSPLHF
TRBJ1-1 | NA | TRBV4-1 | CASSQLRDPPDRAFF
TRBJ1-1 | TRBD1 | TRBV20-1 | CSARDIDRGNTEAFF
TRBJ2-2 | NA | TRBV2 | CASSVRSDTGELFF
TRBJ1-1 | NA | TRBV4-3 | CASSHLSDRNTEAFF
TRBJ2-7 | NA | TRBV28 | CASRSLSSYEQYF
TRBJ2-5 | NA | TRBV15 | CATSRVRGQIPETQYF